This is a list of T cell receptor beta chains from one sample in a study of T cell clonotyping in hematopoietic cell transplantation. Some clones are missing from TCRdb's copy, which holds only in-frame ones; the method was immunoSEQ multiplex PCR. The sample has tens of thousands of clones, 60% to 75% seen once; the top ten hold 5% to 6.5%. The material was peripheral blood mononuclear cells, obtained before stem cell transplant. The source of these receptors is a middle-aged man with myelodysplastic syndrome. Some clones in this sample may be carry-over from other donors' samples. CDR3s include the opening cysteine and the closing phenylalanine or tryptophan. D genes are given only for firm matches. Clone size is shown for a subset of rows, as once, few, many or a class of expanded clone.

NA	NA	TRBJ1-1	TRBV29-1	TGCAGCGTTGCCGGGGTCGGACGGACTGAAGCTTTCTTT	CSVAGVGRTEAFF
NA	NA	TRBJ2-1	TRBV4-2	TGTGCCAGCAGCCAAGATCCGGGTTGGGGTGAGAATGAGCAGTTCTTC	CASSQDPGWGENEQFF
NA	TRBD1	TRBJ2-2	TRBV13	TGTGCCAGCAGCTTAGGGCCGGGACAGGGGAACACCGGGGAGCTGTTTTTT	CASSLGPGQGNTGELFF
NA	NA	TRBJ2-1	TRBV20-1	TGCAGTGCCTCGAGGTCCAATGAGCAGTTCTTC	CSASRSNEQFF
NA	NA	TRBJ1-2	TRBV27	TGTGCCACCCACGACAGGCTCTATGGCTACACCTTC	CATHDRLYGYTF
NA	NA	TRBJ2-1	TRBV28	TGTGCCAGTAGGACAGAATACAATGAGCAGTTCTTC	CASRTEYNEQFF
few	NA	TRBJ1-1	TRBV6-5	TGTGCCAGCAGTTTCCGGACAGTGGGCACTGAAGCTTTCTTT	CASSFRTVGTEAFF
NA	NA	TRBJ2-1	TRBV10-2	TGCGCCAGCAGTATGCTCAATGAGCAGTTCTTC	CASSMLNEQFF
NA	TRBD1	TRBJ2-3	TRBV28	TGTGCCAGCAGCCCTACAGGGGTCCCAGATACGCAGTATTTT	CASSPTGVPDTQYF
NA	NA	TRBJ2-1	TRBV5-8	TGTGCCAGCAACCCCTGGGGAGAGCGAGATGAGCAGTTCTTC	CASNPWGERDEQFF